Included here is one T cell receptor beta chain sequence, with context. Its binding antigen is unknown. The junction differs from germline at one of its ends, possibly a read error. This sample was taken from a study of identical twins (dated by TCRdb to the mid-2010s). Broadly, across the study: To test whether fetal clonotypes persist, the study used deep sequencing on TCR alpha and beta repertoires from monozygotic twins, unrelated adults of various ages, and cord blood. To rule out contamination, the twin experiments were replicated at different times with different library preparation protocols. Points the paper makes about the study in general: Because the same donors could not be followed over many years, the conclusions relied on cross-sectional statistical analysis. Out-of-frame TCR alpha sharing in monozygotic twins was systematically underestimated by recombination models, whereas sharing between unrelated individuals was in agreement with the recombination models. Invariant T cells such as MAIT and iNKT could partly confound zero-insertion analyses, although diverse VJ usage argued against such confounding for most clonotypes. Compared with coincidental sharing between unrelated individuals, out-of-frame TCR alpha sequences shared between twins showed an excess of sequences with low generation probability. Excess twin sharing in beta out-of-frame sequences was weaker because fewer shared sequences lowered the signal-to-noise ratio. Abundant cord blood beta clonotypes carried fewer insertions; young adult naive repertoires showed a weaker similar trend, while memory repertoires showed none.

The library came from 5' RACE. The sequencing machine was an Illumina HiSeq 2000. A universal primer binding site was added through template switching, and the final cDNA carried a unique molecular identifier so that TCR cDNA molecules could be counted accurately. Specific primers in the conserved constant-segment region were used to synthesize first-strand cDNA for the TCR alpha and beta chains. To control for contamination, every cDNA library carried two barcodes: a SMART-Mk sample barcode plus Illumina barcodes. TruSeq adapter sequences and Illumina sample barcodes were added in two successive PCR steps. The Illumina HiSeq platform was used with custom primers to sequence TCR alpha and beta cDNA libraries. Regarding the original processing steps: MiGEC processed the raw reads to extract unique molecular identifiers, while MiXCR was used to determine the CDR3 positions. Recombination models were inferred per individual with the repgenHMM and IGoR tools using an EM algorithm. Shared clonotypes were analyzed with the tcR package in R, and sharing was normalized by the product of cloneset sizes. Out-of-frame nonproductive sequences were analyzed to study raw recombination free of thymic and clonal selection effects. TCRdb applied fastp at Q25 and MiXCR to the public reads, then kept only in-frame beta chains. CDR3 protein sequences are deduplicated, and each keeps its most common genes and DNA. TCRdb's processing, not the authors', yielded these V and J calls. This sample holds roughly 1,500,000 distinct CDR3 sequences; about 30% were observed only once. Less than 0.35% of the sample is taken by the ten largest.

Every donor in the study was a healthy Caucasian. The CDR3 has 15 amino acids, counting the end cysteine and phenylalanine. The entry retains the CDR3 DNA only, 45 bases that are in frame from base 1. Taken from the germline V gene, the CDR1 and CDR2 loops are LGHNA and YNFKEQ. The material sequenced was cord blood. The receptor was isolated from a newborn girl in good health. The chain uses TRBV4-2 and TRBJ1-2; the D gene lacks a confident call. The sequenced DNA: TGTGCCAGCAGCCATCCGGCGACCGCTAACTATTGCTACACCTTC. Its translation reads: CASSHPATANYCYTF.